The sequence of this TCR beta chain was determined in a study of T cell responses to AZD1222 COVID-19 vaccine. Study conclusions and caveats: Increases in Spike-specific TCR breadth and depth were seen after two AZD1222 doses. Donors, mostly white British, included more females; clonal diversity was possibly underestimated. Seropositive AZD1222 recipients at baseline numbered only 6 or 7. Close to half of spike-specific TCRs reportedly recognize unmutated variant regions.

Trimming took 6 bases from V and 4 from J, leaving 12 bases between them. The CDR3 has 13 amino acids. Looked up from germline, CDR1 is KGHSH and CDR2 is LQKENI. Clones were sequenced by immunoSEQ multiplex PCR, and TCRdb holds only the in-frame ones, with some missing. The table records roughly 150,000 clones, approximately 91% of them present only once. Turning to this clone: Its antigen is not identified.

The chain has TRBV18 and TRBJ1-2, with no clear D. The TCR originated in an adult who received the AZD1222 COVID-19 vaccine. Sequences were derived from peripheral blood, sampled 28 days after the second AZD1222 dose. DNA of the CDR3: TGTGCCAGCTCTACGGGCCGGACCTATGGCTACACCTTC. The encoded protein is CASSTGRTYGYTF.